Below are 9 T cell receptor beta chains sequenced from a single sample in a study of response to subunit inactivated influenza vaccine. Each CDR3 protein gets one entry after TCRdb re-called the RT-PCR reads with MiXCR. The table has just under 550,000 distinct CDR3 sequences, roughly a quarter seen once. These data also featured in a second study, about T cells expressing NK-cell markers. That source notes: A 5'RACE template switching approach incorporating UMIs was used to make TCR beta cDNA.

The source material was CD4+ T cells sorted from PBMCs, sampled 11 to 12 days after vaccination. Every receptor here comes from a man aged 50 to 59 who received an inactivated influenza vaccine.

There are a few counts of this clonotype. V gene TRBV29-1 combines with J gene TRBJ1-2; 7 bases line up with TRBD1. The CDR3 totals 12 residues. V shed 4 bases, J shed 4 bases, and the junction held 3 bases outside the gene matches. The germline gives CDR1 SQVTM, CDR2 ANQGSEA. In DNA form, the CDR3 reads TGCAGCGTTGCCAGGGGGTCCTATGGCTACACCTTC. The encoded protein is CSVARGSYGYTF.

In this sample, this clonotype turned up a few times. J is TRBJ2-5 and V is TRBV5-1; D uncertain. This CDR3 is built from 15 residues. Per the germline V gene, CDR1 is SGHRS and CDR2 is YFSETQ. Trimming removed 0 bases from V and 3 bases from J, with 12 bases in between. DNA of the CDR3: TGCGCCAGCAGCTTGGCTACCACGGCCGAAGAGACCCAGTACTTC. Translation gives CASSLATTAEETQYF. Looking up the rest from reference TRBV5-1 and TRBJ2-5 gives the full variable domain: KAGVTQTPRYLIKTRGQQVTLSCSPISGHRSVSWYQQTPGQGLQFLFEYFSETQRNKGNFPGRFSGRQFSNSRSEMNVSTLELGDSALYLCASSLATTAEETQYFGPGTRLLVL.

This chain joins TRBV7-9 and TRBJ2-2; D is possibly TRBD2 (5 bases). Trimming removed 4 bases from V and 7 bases from J, with 7 bases in between. Germline V gene data show CDR1 as SEHNR and CDR2 as FQNEAQ (reference sequence). The CDR3 runs 12 residues. The CDR3 protein is CASSSEGGELFF. The CDR3 DNA reads TGTGCCAGCAGCTCCGAGGGCGGGGAGCTGTTTTTT.

The gene calls are TRBV15 and TRBJ2-2; no firm D call. CDR1 is LNHNV and CDR2 is YYDKDF in the germline V gene (reference sequence). Trimming removed 0 bases from V and 4 bases from J, with 9 bases in between. This CDR3 is built from 15 residues. The CDR3 sequence is CATSRDNGFTGELFF. The CDR3 nucleotides read TGTGCCACCAGCAGAGATAACGGATTCACCGGGGAGCTGTTTTTT.

Written as DNA, the CDR3 is TGTGCCAGCAGTAGCCGGGACAGGGGGCCGAGTATTCAGTACTTC. As protein: CASSSRDRGPSIQYF. This chain links TRBV6-1 with TRBJ2-4; 12 nucleotides match TRBD1. The V segment lost 5 bases and the J segment 10 bases; nucleotides outside the gene matches: 9. Germline CDR1 MNHNS, CDR2 SASEGT. This CDR3 has 15 residues.

This clonotype occurred many times. The chain couples TRBV4-2 to TRBJ1-3, with D perhaps TRBD1 (5 bases). Germline assignment: CDR1 LGHNA and CDR2 YNFKEQ. V shed 0 bases and J shed 0 bases, with 9 bases lying between them. The CDR3 length is 16 residues. The CDR3 DNA reads TGTGCCAGCAGCCAAGAACCACAGGACTCTGGAAACACCATATATTTT. The encoded protein is CASSQEPQDSGNTIYF.

J is TRBJ2-7 and V is TRBV4-3, with 10 nucleotides matching TRBD2. Germline CDR1 reads LGHNA; CDR2 reads YSLEER. This CDR3 is built from 16 residues. The junction had 3 bases not matched to a gene; V was cut back by 1 base and J by 0 bases. CDR3 sequence reads: CASSQGPSGSSYEQYF. CDR3 DNA sequence: TGCGCCAGCAGCCAAGGACCTAGCGGGAGCTCCTACGAGCAGTACTTC.

This clonotype was detected a few times. The V and J genes are TRBV6-5 and TRBJ1-6; 10 nucleotides match TRBD1. Germline V gene lookup returns CDR1 MNHEY and CDR2 SVGAGI. This CDR3 has 15 residues. With 2 bases clipped from V and 10 bases from J, the junction kept 5 bases outside the gene matches. In DNA, the CDR3 is TGTGCCAGCAGTTACACCGGACAGGGGGAGTCACCCCTCCACTTT. Translating gives CASSYTGQGESPLHF.

The V and J genes are TRBV6-5 and TRBJ2-1; D possibly matches TRBD1 or TRBD2 (5 bases each). This CDR3 spans 16 amino acids. Per germline, CDR1 MNHEY and CDR2 SVGAGI. V lost 2 bases, J lost 7 bases, and 18 bases lay in between. The CDR3 nucleotides read TGTGCCAGCAGTTACATCACCGGGACGGTCGTGAATGAGCAGTTCTTC. Amino acids: CASSYITGTVVNEQFF.